The T cell receptor beta chain described here comes from a study of T cells in Graves' hyperthyroidism and ophthalmopathy. Study findings and constraints: Blood also showed most of the thyroid clonotypes that were expanded above 0.001.

Germline lookup yields CDR1 SGDLS and CDR2 YYNGEE. This CDR3 has 15 amino acids. Researchers amplified the TCR beta CDR3 regions from RNA transcripts. The HTBI primer set drove a first-round RT-PCR of the TCR CDR3. TCRdb fed the multiplex PCR reads into MiXCR, producing one record per CDR3 protein. The sample lists 300,000 to 400,000 distinct CDR3 sequences, around 13% occurring once. Lactation, pregnancy, other autoimmune disease or uncontrolled infection excluded patients. Diagnosis rested on symptoms, serum thyroxine and TRAb, thyroid ultrasound, and orbital computed tomography. 9.5 to 10 ml fresh peripheral blood yielded the PBMCs. On this clonotype itself: The antigen remains undetermined. A clone one base away is much larger, so this may be a read error.

The sequenced sample consisted of blood. The TCR sequence derives from a young woman with Graves' hyperthyroidism. This sequence joins TRBV9 and TRBJ2-3, with D tentatively TRBD1 or TRBD2 (5 bases each). DNA of the CDR3: TGTGCCAGCAGCTCAGGGAGCGGAAGCACAGGTACGCAGTATTTT. Translation: CASSSGSGSTGTQYF.